The sample holds a few counts of the clone carrying this T cell receptor beta chain. No antigen is known for it. The data derive from a study of T-cell memory formation after mild COVID-19. Study conclusions and caveats: Clones shrinking from day 15 to 85 showed even CD4/CD8 mixes; later expanders tilted CD4+.

The V segment lost 1 base and the J segment 2 bases; nucleotides outside the gene matches: 0. The CDR3 is made up of 14 amino acids. Using its own MiXCR run on the 5' RACE reads, TCRdb lists one record per CDR3 protein. The sample holds fewer than 500,000 distinct CDR3 sequences, 25% seen once. This chain links TRBV12-3 or TRBV12-4 with TRBJ2-5, with TRBD1 matching 8 bases. The sample comprised PBMCs or a T cell subset sorted from them (not recorded which). The receptor's source is an adult woman who had mild COVID-19 (a few samples of this study predate the infection). Cell type and time point are not known. The CDR3 nucleotides are TGTGCCAGCAGTTTAGGGGACAGGCAAGAGACCCAGTACTTC. Translating it yields CASSLGDRQETQYF.